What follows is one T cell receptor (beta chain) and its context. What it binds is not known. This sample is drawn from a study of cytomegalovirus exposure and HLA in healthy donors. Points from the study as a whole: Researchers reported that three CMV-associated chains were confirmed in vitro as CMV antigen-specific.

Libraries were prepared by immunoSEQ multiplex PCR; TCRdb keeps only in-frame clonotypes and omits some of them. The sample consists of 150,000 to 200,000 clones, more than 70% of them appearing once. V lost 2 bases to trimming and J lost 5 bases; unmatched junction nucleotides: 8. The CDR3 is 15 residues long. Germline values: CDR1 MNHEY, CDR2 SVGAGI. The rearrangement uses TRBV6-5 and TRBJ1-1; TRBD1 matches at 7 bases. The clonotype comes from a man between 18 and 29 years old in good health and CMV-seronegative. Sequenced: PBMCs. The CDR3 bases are TGTGCCAGCAGTTACCCCCGACAGGGTAGAACTGAAGCTTTCTTT. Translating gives CASSYPRQGRTEAFF.